The 5 T cell receptor beta chains presented below share a single source sample, sequenced in a study of blood T cell repertoires in COVID-19. Repertoires were generated with immunoSEQ multiplex PCR, while TCRdb's copy carries only in-frame clones and drops some. The table shows roughly 240,000 clones, with approximately 83% occurring only once. The specimen sequenced was peripheral blood. The receptors here all came from a woman between 25 and 40 years old who had recovered from COVID-19.

A remark on this clone: The junction does not match germline at one end; this may be a read error. The chain employs TRBV10-3 and TRBJ1-2; D ambiguous. CDR1 is ENHRY, CDR2 SYGVKD, per germline. The length of the CDR3 is 14 residues. The DNA for the CDR3 is TGTGCCATTGGAAAAGGTACGGATAACTATGGCTACATCTTC. Amino acids: CAIGKGTDNYGYIF.

The chain is built from TRBV11-2 and TRBJ2-1; D is uncertain. V lost 0 bases to trimming and J lost 0 bases, with 6 bases between them. Germline values: CDR1 SGHAT, CDR2 FQNNGV. CDR3 size: 15 residues. CDR3 sequence: CASSLEMSSYNEQFF. In DNA, the CDR3 is TGTGCCAGCAGCTTAGAGATGAGCTCCTACAATGAGCAGTTCTTC. Full variable domain (outside the CDR3, taken from reference TRBV11-2 and TRBJ2-1): EAGVAQSPRYKIIEKRQSVAFWCNPISGHATLYWYQQILGQGPKLLIQFQNNGVVDDSQLPKDRFSAERLKGVDSTLKIQPAKLEDSAVYLCASSLEMSSYNEQFFGPGTRLTVL.

V is TRBV6-2 or TRBV6-3 and J is TRBJ1-2, with TRBD1 as a possible D gene (5 bases). With 2 bases removed from V and 10 bases from J, the gap between germline ends came to 14 bases. Per germline, CDR1 MNHEY and CDR2 SVGEGT. The CDR3 covers 13 residues. The CDR3 loop reads CASSYVGEVDYTF. CDR3 sequence (DNA): TGTGCCAGCAGTTACGTAGGGGAAGTGGACTACACCTTC.

The CDR3 reads CASSSSGTGANEQFF. In nucleotides, the CDR3 is TGTGCCAGCAGTTCATCCGGGACAGGGGCAAATGAGCAGTTCTTC. This chain connects TRBV6-5 to TRBJ2-1; TRBD1 aligns across 10 bases. The V gene end was trimmed by 4 bases and the J gene end by 7 bases; junction bases not matched to a gene: 7. CDR3 length: 15 residues. Germline V lookup: CDR1 MNHEY, CDR2 SVGAGI.

This rearrangement joins TRBV28 to TRBJ1-6; a possible D gene is TRBD1 (5 bases). With 4 bases removed from V and 6 bases from J, the gap between germline ends came to 10 bases. Per germline, CDR1 MDHEN and CDR2 SYDVKM. CDR3 size: 14 residues. CDR3 coding DNA: TGTGCCAGCAGTTCCTTAGGGGCTAATTCACCCCTCCACTTT. Translated, it gives CASSSLGANSPLHF.